This TCR beta chain was recovered during a study of beta chain features in type 1 diabetes (dated by TCRdb to the late 2010s). General notes on the study: Mean age, gender distribution, total cell number and subset yield were not different between patients and healthy donors. Regulatory and stem cell-like memory subsets were isolated from only 8 patients and about eight healthy donors, whereas naive and central memory subsets came from all 30 or so donors. The study compared the TCRB repertoires of sorted circulating CD4+ T cell subsets in recently diagnosed type 1 diabetes patients with those in matched healthy donors. A total of approximately 110,000,000 sorted cells were examined across all samples, and a strong correlation was observed between cell number per subset and RNA yield.

This clone showed up many times. Its antigen specificity is not known. Base qualities are not at hand, and no much larger clone is one base apart. General study outcomes and caveats: Type 1 diabetes patients showed a moderate but significant shortening of TCRB CDR3 length in all four CD4+ subsets. Shorter templates might have been favored by PCR, but patient and control samples were amplified and corrected together, so both groups would have been affected equally by any skew. Because cDNA was sequenced instead of genomic DNA, highly expressing activated cells could be over-represented, though the groups showed no difference in activation or CD3 levels. Because small numbers of individuals were included in the HLA sub-analyses, any influence of HLA type on TCRB rearrangement was left unresolved. Patients with type 1 diabetes made fewer insertions and deleted more nucleotides at VDJ recombination sites, implying thymic rearrangement abnormalities. Naive, central memory and regulatory TCRB repertoires appeared more similar among patients than among healthy donors.

All of the isolated RNA was reverse transcribed with the High Capacity cDNA Reverse Transcription Kit, so expressed TCRB transcripts were sequenced. Deep immunoSEQ sequencing was performed on naive, central memory and regulatory T cell samples, with an average of around 3.5 million total reads per sample. Sorted cells were lysed in RLT buffer, and RNA was extracted using DNase-treated RNeasy Micro or Mini kits according to cell number. To prevent cross-contamination, each cell subset was processed individually, whereas patient and healthy donor samples were processed jointly. The immunoSEQ multiplex PCR was used to amplify TCRB sequences from cDNA, generating 87-bp fragments that spanned the CDR3 region. Amplicons were sequenced on the Illumina HiSeq platform. The authors processed their data as follows. Synthetic template baselines were used to correct PCR bias computationally, reads within Hamming distance 2 were collapsed, and singletons that could not be merged were discarded. Reads were aligned against IMGT so that V, D and J genes, CDR3 length and insertions or deletions at six rearrangement sites could be assigned. Within each subset, clonotype counts were normalized to sorted cell number, after which true diversity and Gini coefficients were computed with the tcR R package. Repertoire sharing was quantified using the overlap coefficient calculated on TCRB nucleotide sequences. TCRdb took over this immuneACCESS table, retaining in-frame rearrangements with V and J assigned. Such tables are incomplete; in checked studies, under half of the missing clones stem from an unresolved V gene, and the remainder is unexplained. D and trimming were read from the DNA, whereas the V and J calls and clone size are those reported in that table. For this sample there are about 320,000 clones; 12% to 15% appear just once. Approximately 7% of the sample is taken by the ten largest.

From each donor, a single peripheral blood sample of about 120 mL on average was drawn into heparinised tubes. A BD FACSAria II was used to sort naive, central memory, regulatory and stem cell-like memory CD4+ T cells with a panel that included CD45RO, CCR7, CD25, CD127, CD95 and CD27. Every sorted population had a purity above 95%. PBMCs were isolated right away by Lymphoprep density gradient centrifugation and were stained directly, without culture. To minimize batch effects, samples were stained and sorted in pairs, one healthy donor with one patient per experiment. The sequence derives from a man aged 30 to 45 in good health. Source material: central memory CD4+ T cells from blood.

The encoded CDR3 is CASSYRRGNTDTQYF. The nucleotides are TGTGCCAGCAGTTACCGCCGGGGAAACACAGATACGCAGTATTTT. The chain was built from TRBV6-6 and TRBJ2-3; TRBD2 is perhaps the D gene, given 5 matching bases. Trimming at the junction amounts to 2 bases on V and 2 bases on J, and the germline ends lie 11 bases apart. The germline V gene (reference sequence) provides CDR1 MNHNY and CDR2 SVGAGI. Spanning cysteine to phenylalanine, the CDR3 consists of 15 amino acids. CDR3 DNA is the only sequence kept; it has 45 bases, read in frame from the first base.